This T cell receptor beta chain was obtained from a study of early T cells in non-severe SARS-CoV-2 infection. The overall study: From unsorted whole blood, bulk RNA was sequenced, and the chains remained unpaired. Broader study findings: Private and CD4 specificities were missed by VDJdb matching, skewed to anti-spike CD8.

Attachment of unique molecular identifiers was made to individual cDNA molecules. TCRdb ran MiXCR on the 5' RACE reads and lists one entry per CDR3 protein. The table includes over 25,000 distinct CDR3 sequences, roughly 5.1% detected once. There are many counts of this clonotype. What it recognizes is unknown. The CDR3 contains 14 residues. Losses at the gene ends were 5 bases for V and 8 bases for J; bases not matched to a gene: 10. Germline loops: CDR1 MDHEN, CDR2 SYDVKM. Input material: whole blood. This chain links TRBV28 with TRBJ2-7; 9 positions agree with TRBD2. The clonotype comes from an adult who was a healthcare worker with PCR-confirmed SARS-CoV-2 infection or an uninfected control (not recorded which). The CDR3, as DNA: TGTGCCAGCAGTCCATCGGGACTAGCTAAACAGCAGTACTTC. This translates into CASSPSGLAKQQYF.